The clone carrying this T cell receptor (beta chain) was seen many times. Its cognate antigen is unknown. Axillary draining lymph nodes of breast cancer patients supplied the node samples. TCRdb re-called the multiplex PCR reads with MiXCR, one entry per CDR3 protein. The profile shows fewer than 200,000 distinct CDR3 sequences, around 35% of them singletons. The sample is drawn from a study of breast tumors, draining lymph nodes, adjacent tissues. Germline CDR1 and CDR2: LGHDT and YNNKEL (reference sequence). The CDR3 sequence is 12 residues long. The ends were cut back, 3 bases at V and 9 bases at J, with 10 bases in the middle. The study, taken as a whole, reports: Luminal-like breast cancer showed significantly higher tumor–nontumor repertoire similarity than basal-like. Most tumor T cells seemingly derive from lymph node, then expand in tumor. Compared with lymph nodes, tumors were less diverse; compared with nontumor tissue, more.

This receptor was taken from a female donor with breast cancer. Some clones in this sample may be carry-over from other donors' samples. V usage is TRBV3-1 and J usage is TRBJ2-3; no clear D gene. Specimen: axillary lymph node tissue. This CDR3 is CASSQWGDTQYF. As DNA, the CDR3 is TGTGCCAGCAGCCAGTGGGGTGACACGCAGTATTTT.